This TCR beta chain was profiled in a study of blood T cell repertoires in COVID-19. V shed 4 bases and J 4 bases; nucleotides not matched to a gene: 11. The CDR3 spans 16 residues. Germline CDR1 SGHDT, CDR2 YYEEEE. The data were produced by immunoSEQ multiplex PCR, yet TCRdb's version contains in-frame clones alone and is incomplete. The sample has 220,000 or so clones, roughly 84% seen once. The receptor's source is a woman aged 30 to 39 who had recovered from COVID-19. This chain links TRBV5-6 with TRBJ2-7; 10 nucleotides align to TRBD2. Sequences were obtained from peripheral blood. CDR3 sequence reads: CASSGGLAEPFYEQYF. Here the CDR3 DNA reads TGTGCCAGCAGCGGCGGACTAGCGGAGCCCTTTTACGAGCAGTACTTC.